Listed below are T cell receptor beta chains from one sample, sequenced in a study of blood T cell repertoires in COVID-19. Some clones are missing from TCRdb's copy, which holds only in-frame ones; the method was immunoSEQ multiplex PCR. The sample comprises fewer than 120,000 clones, 60% to 80% of which are singletons, and 16% rests with the top ten. The sample taken for sequencing was peripheral blood. These receptors all come from a woman aged 80 or over with active or convalescent COVID-19. Each CDR3 is given with its conserved first and last residue.

J gene: TRBJ2-5; V gene: TRBV7-9; CDR3 protein: CASTGTSGLETQYF
J gene: TRBJ1-2; V gene: TRBV24-1; CDR3 protein: CATSDHRALGDYGYTF
J gene: TRBJ1-2; V gene: TRBV15; CDR3 protein: CATSIRATNYGYTF
J gene: TRBJ1-2; V gene: TRBV19; CDR3 protein: CASQGDNYGYTF
J gene: TRBJ2-3; V gene: TRBV27; CDR3 protein: CASTIAGASDTQYF
J gene: TRBJ2-7; V gene: TRBV18; CDR3 protein: CASSQAGQGRYEQYF
J gene: TRBJ2-1; V gene: TRBV7-2; CDR3 protein: CASSLSRFNEQFF
J gene: TRBJ2-1; V gene: TRBV19; CDR3 protein: CASSPRLAGVGNEQFF
J gene: TRBJ2-7; V gene: TRBV5-1; CDR3 protein: CASSPFQGTVHEQYF
J gene: TRBJ2-3; V gene: TRBV30; CDR3 protein: CAWSVGQGQADTQYF
J gene: TRBJ1-2; V gene: TRBV21-1; CDR3 protein: CASSNFNRVHYGYTF
J gene: TRBJ2-7; V gene: TRBV7-2; CDR3 protein: CASSPPGGLTDEQYF
J gene: TRBJ2-2; V gene: TRBV24-1; CDR3 protein: CATSDLTKTGGELFF
J gene: TRBJ2-1; V gene: TRBV6-4; CDR3 protein: CATRAGWGSYNEQFF
J gene: TRBJ1-1; V gene: TRBV4-3; CDR3 protein: CASSQDQVRGAFF
J gene: TRBJ2-2; V gene: TRBV4-1; CDR3 protein: CASSPRWGQAGTGELFF
J gene: TRBJ2-2; V gene: TRBV19; CDR3 protein: CASSATGTGAPGGELFF
J gene: TRBJ2-7; V gene: TRBV6-6; CDR3 protein: CASRYSWEGHYEQYF
J gene: TRBJ2-7; V gene: TRBV2; CDR3 protein: CASKWTGDIGQYF
J gene: TRBJ1-3; V gene: TRBV7-9; CDR3 protein: CASSPGRRGLGSGNTIYF
J gene: TRBJ2-2; V gene: TRBV28; CDR3 protein: CASGTVRGGVGELFF
J gene: TRBJ1-3; V gene: TRBV2; CDR3 protein: CAITGGAGSNTIYF
J gene: TRBJ1-6; V gene: TRBV12-3/TRBV12-4; CDR3 protein: CASSPLINSPLHF
J gene: TRBJ2-1; V gene: TRBV14; CDR3 protein: CASSQRGSYNEQFF
J gene: TRBJ1-1; V gene: TRBV4-3; CDR3 protein: CASSQGTQALNTEAFF
J gene: TRBJ2-7; V gene: TRBV2; CDR3 protein: CASKATSGVSYEQYF
J gene: TRBJ1-4; V gene: TRBV7-9; CDR3 protein: CASSFWPTNEKLFF